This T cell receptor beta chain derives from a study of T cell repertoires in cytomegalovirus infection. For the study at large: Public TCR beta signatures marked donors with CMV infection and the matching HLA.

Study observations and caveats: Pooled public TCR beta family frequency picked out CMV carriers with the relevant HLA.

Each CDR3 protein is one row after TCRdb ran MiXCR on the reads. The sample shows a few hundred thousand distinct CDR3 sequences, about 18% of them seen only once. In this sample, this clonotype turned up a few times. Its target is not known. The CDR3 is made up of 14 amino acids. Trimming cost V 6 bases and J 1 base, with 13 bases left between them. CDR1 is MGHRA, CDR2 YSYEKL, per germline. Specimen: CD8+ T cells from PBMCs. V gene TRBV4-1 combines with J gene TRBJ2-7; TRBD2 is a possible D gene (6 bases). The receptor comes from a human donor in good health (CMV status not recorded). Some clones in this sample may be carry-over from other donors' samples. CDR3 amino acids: CASRAGGPSYEQYF. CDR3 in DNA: TGCGCCAGCAGGGCCGGGGGACCATCCTACGAGCAGTACTTC.